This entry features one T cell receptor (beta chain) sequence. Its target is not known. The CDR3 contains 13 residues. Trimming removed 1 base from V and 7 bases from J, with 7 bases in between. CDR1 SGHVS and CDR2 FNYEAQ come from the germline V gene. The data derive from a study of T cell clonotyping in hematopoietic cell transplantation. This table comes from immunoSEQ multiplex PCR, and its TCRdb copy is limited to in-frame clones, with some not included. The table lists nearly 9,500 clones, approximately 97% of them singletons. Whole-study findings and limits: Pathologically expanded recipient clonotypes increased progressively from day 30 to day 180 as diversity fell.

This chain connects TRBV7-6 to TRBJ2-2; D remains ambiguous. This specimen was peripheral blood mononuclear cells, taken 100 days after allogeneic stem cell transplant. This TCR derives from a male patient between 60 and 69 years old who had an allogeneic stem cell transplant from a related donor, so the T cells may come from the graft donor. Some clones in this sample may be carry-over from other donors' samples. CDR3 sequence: CASSLEVGGELFF. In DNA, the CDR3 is TGTGCCAGCAGCTTAGAGGTGGGCGGGGAGCTGTTTTTT.